What follows is one T cell receptor beta chain and its context. Antigen: not known. With V trimmed by 3 bases and J by 3 bases, 9 bases remained unmatched. Germline CDR1 reads MGHRA; CDR2 reads YSYEKL. The CDR3 consists of 16 residues. This entry belongs to a study of T-cell reconstitution after alpha-beta-depleted transplantation in children. Whole-study results and caveats: Recipient T cells and thymic progenitors that survived gave rise to the high TCRbeta diversity observed at day 60 in some patients. Fresh T-cell production supplied most of the T-cell counts and diversity seen one year after transplant. There were reportedly several hundred expanded graft clones from which alpha-beta T cells came about two months after transplant.

The TCRbeta library incorporated unique molecular identifiers. TCRdb analysed the PCR reads with MiXCR anew, one entry per CDR3 protein. In the table there are 300,000 to 350,000 distinct CDR3 sequences, around 15% of which are singletons. This receptor was taken from a male patient between 2 and 15 years old who had a stem cell transplant for acute lymphoblastic leukemia, so the T cells may come from the graft donor. The sample was PBMCs, mostly from graft donor cells, taken 360 days after TCRalphabeta/CD19-depleted stem cell transplant. The V gene is TRBV4-1, the J gene TRBJ2-3; TRBD2 matches 7 bases. CDR3 sequence (DNA): TGCGCCAGCAGCCATGGGTCCGGCGGGAGAACAGATACGCAGTATTTT. It codes for CASSHGSGGRTDTQYF.